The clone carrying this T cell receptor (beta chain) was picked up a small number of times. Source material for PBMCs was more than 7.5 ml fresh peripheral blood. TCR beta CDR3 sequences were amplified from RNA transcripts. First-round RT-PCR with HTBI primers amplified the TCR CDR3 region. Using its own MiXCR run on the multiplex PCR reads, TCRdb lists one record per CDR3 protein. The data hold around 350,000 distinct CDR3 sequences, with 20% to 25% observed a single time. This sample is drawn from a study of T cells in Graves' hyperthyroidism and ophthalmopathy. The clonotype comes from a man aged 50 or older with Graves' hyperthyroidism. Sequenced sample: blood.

The CDR3 protein is CASSNLAEQYF. The CDR3 DNA follows: TGTGCCAGCAGTAATCTAGCGGAGCAGTACTTC. V is TRBV6-1 and J is TRBJ2-7, with a possible D match to TRBD2 (6 bases). CDR3 length: 11 amino acids. The germline V gene encodes CDR1 MNHNS and CDR2 SASEGT. Trimming stripped 5 bases from V and 7 bases from J, with 9 bases between.